This T cell receptor (beta chain) was sequenced during a study of vaccination effects on CD4 cells after COVID-19. The wider study: After the second dose, samples were taken at median day 72. Study-wide findings and caveats: Whether induced by infection or by vaccine, clones showed marked clonal contraction late after vaccination.

The CDR3 sequence is 14 residues long. The V and J ends lost 2 bases and 1 base respectively, with 8 bases between them. CDR1 LGHNA and CDR2 YSLEER come from the germline V gene. Antigen-specific CD4+ T cells were expanded (with viral peptide pools) by the ViraFEST assay ahead of sequencing. The culture ran for approximately 10 days before CD4+ T cells were isolated. Either the mRNA-1273 or the BNT162b2 vaccine was given to participants as two doses. Each vaccine recipient was nucleocapsid antibody negative and had no prior SARS-CoV-2 infection. With respect to this clone: Its antigen is unidentified.

Sequencing used immunoSEQ multiplex PCR; TCRdb keeps in-frame clones, though not all of them. The sample yields 84,000 or so clones, 60% to 85% seen once. This chain connects TRBV4-3 to TRBJ1-2, with TRBD1 as a possible D gene (6 bases). The TCR comes from a human donor who received a COVID-19 vaccine. The starting material was CD4+ T cells from PBMCs cultured with HCoV-OC43 spike peptides, obtained after COVID-19 vaccination. Stated subset: HCoV-OC43 spike overlapping peptide pool stimulation. CDR3 region: CASSQLRGNYGYTF. The DNA for the CDR3 is TGCGCCAGCAGCCAACTCAGGGGTAACTATGGCTACACCTTC.